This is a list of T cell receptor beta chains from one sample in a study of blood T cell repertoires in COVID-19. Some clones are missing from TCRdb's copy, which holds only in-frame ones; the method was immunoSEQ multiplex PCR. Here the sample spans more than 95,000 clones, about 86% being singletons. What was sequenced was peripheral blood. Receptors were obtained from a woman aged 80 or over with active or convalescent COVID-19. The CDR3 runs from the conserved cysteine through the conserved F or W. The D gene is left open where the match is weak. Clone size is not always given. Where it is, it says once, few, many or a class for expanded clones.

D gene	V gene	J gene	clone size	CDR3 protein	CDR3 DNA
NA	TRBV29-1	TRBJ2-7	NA	CSVEVQGRYEQYF	TGCAGCGTTGAAGTTCAGGGGCGCTACGAGCAGTACTTC
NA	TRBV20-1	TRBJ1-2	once	CRATGPKGYTF	TGCAGAGCCACAGGGCCCAAAGGCTACACCTTC
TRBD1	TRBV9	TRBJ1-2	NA	CASSVEDRAPGGYTF	TGTGCCAGCAGCGTAGAGGACAGGGCGCCCGGAGGCTACACCTTC
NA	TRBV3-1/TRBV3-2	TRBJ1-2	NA	CASSQDFAYGVGYTF	TGTGCCAGCAGCCAAGATTTCGCGTACGGAGTTGGCTACACCTTC
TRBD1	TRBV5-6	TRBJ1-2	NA	CASSLPDRGLTGYTF	TGTGCCAGCAGCTTACCGGACAGGGGGCTAACTGGCTACACCTTC
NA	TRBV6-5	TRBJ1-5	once	CASSNDRRNQPQHF	TGTGCCAGCAGTAATGACAGACGCAATCAGCCCCAGCATTTT
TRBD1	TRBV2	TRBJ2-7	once	CASSEGPRDSYEQYF	TGTGCCAGCAGTGAGGGCCCCCGGGACAGCTACGAGCAGTACTTC
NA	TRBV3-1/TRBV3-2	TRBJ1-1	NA	CASSLTNTEAFF	TGTGCCAGCAGCCTTACTAACACTGAAGCTTTCTTT
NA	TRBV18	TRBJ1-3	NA	CASSQQGSGNTIYF	TGTGCCAGCTCACAACAGGGATCTGGAAACACCATATATTTT
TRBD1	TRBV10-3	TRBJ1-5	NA	CATADRGNQPQHF	TGTGCCACCGCGGACAGGGGGAATCAGCCCCAGCATTTT
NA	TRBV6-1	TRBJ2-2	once	CASSEQGNTGELFF	TGTGCCAGCAGTGAACAGGGGAACACCGGGGAGCTGTTTTTT
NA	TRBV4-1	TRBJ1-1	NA	CASSRNTEAFF	TGCGCCAGCTCCAGAAACACTGAAGCTTTCTTT
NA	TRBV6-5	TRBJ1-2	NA	CASSYDTGKGYGYTF	TGTGCCAGCAGTTACGATACAGGGAAGGGCTATGGCTACACCTTC
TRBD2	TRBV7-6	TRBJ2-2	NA	CASSLVRGGTGELFF	TGTGCCAGCAGCTTAGTTCGGGGGGGCACCGGGGAGCTGTTTTTT
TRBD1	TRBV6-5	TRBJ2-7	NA	CASRYRQGPPTYEQYF	TGTGCCAGCAGGTACCGACAGGGGCCACCGACCTACGAGCAGTACTTC
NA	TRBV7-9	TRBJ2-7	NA	CASSFSIMAEQYF	TGTGCCAGCAGCTTCTCAATCATGGCCGAGCAGTACTTC
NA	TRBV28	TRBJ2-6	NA	CASSLGPYGSGANVLTF	TGTGCCAGCAGTTTAGGTCCTTACGGCTCTGGGGCCAACGTCCTGACTTTC
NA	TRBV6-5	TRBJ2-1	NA	CASSQGPPIDEQFF	TGTGCCAGCAGCCAGGGGCCACCAATCGATGAGCAGTTCTTC
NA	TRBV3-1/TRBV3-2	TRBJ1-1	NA	CASSARQGRGFEAFF	TGTGCCAGCAGCGCCCGTCAGGGAAGGGGTTTCGAAGCTTTCTTT
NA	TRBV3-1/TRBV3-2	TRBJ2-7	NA	CASSQDFRGSYEQYF	TGTGCCAGCAGCCAAGATTTCAGGGGATCCTACGAGCAGTACTTC
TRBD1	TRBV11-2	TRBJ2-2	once	CASIGQGARELFF	TGTGCCAGCATTGGACAGGGGGCCCGGGAGCTGTTTTTT
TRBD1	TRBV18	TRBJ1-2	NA	CASSLDRGNYGYTF	TGTGCCAGCTCGCTAGACAGGGGGAACTATGGCTACACCTTC
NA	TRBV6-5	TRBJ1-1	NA	CASSYAGNTEAFF	TGTGCCAGCAGTTACGCGGGGAACACTGAAGCTTTCTTT
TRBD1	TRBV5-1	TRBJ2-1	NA	CASSSTGTGRNEQFF	TGCGCCAGCAGCTCAACCGGGACAGGGAGGAATGAGCAGTTCTTC
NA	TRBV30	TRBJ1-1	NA	CALAPGVNTEAFF	TGTGCCTTGGCCCCGGGTGTGAACACTGAAGCTTTCTTT
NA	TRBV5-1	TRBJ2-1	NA	CASSLGATEYNEQFF	TGCGCCAGCAGCTTGGGAGCGACAGAGTACAATGAGCAGTTCTTC
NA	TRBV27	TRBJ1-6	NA	CASSFTENNSPLHF	TGTGCCAGCAGTTTTACGGAGAATAATTCACCCCTCCACTTT
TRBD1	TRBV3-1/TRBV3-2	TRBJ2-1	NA	CASSFTGGGSEQFF	TGTGCCAGCAGCTTTACAGGGGGAGGTAGTGAGCAGTTCTTC
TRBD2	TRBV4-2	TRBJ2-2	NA	CASSHTSGREAGELFF	TGTGCCAGCAGCCATACTAGCGGGAGGGAAGCCGGGGAGCTGTTTTTT
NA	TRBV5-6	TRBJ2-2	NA	CASSPGWTLTGELFF	TGTGCCAGCAGCCCAGGTTGGACACTCACCGGGGAGCTGTTTTTT
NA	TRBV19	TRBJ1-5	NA	CASTAAGVSNQPQHF	TGTGCCAGTACCGCGGCGGGGGTAAGCAATCAGCCCCAGCATTTT
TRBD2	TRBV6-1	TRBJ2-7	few	CASSELTSGIYEQYF	TGTGCCAGCAGTGAACTGACTAGCGGTATCTACGAGCAGTACTTC
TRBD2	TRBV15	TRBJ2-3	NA	CATGTRATDTQYF	TGTGCCACCGGGACTAGAGCCACAGATACGCAGTATTTT
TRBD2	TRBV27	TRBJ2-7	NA	CASSLRRTSRPYEQYF	TGTGCCAGCAGTTTAAGGAGGACTAGCCGACCCTACGAGCAGTACTTC
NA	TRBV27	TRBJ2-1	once	CASSWMAGYNEQFF	TGTGCCAGCAGTTGGATGGCGGGGTACAATGAGCAGTTCTTC
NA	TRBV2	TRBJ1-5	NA	CASAQDMDQPQHF	TGTGCCAGCGCACAAGACATGGATCAGCCCCAGCATTTT
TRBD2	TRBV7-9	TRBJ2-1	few	CAAGILAGSYNEQFF	TGTGCCGCTGGAATCTTAGCGGGGAGTTACAATGAGCAGTTCTTC
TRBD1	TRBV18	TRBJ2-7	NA	CASSPPQGVGEQYF	TGTGCCAGCTCACCACCGCAGGGGGTAGGCGAGCAGTACTTC
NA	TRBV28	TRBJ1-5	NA	CASNYQSASNQPQHF	TGTGCCAGCAACTACCAATCGGCCTCCAATCAGCCCCAGCATTTT
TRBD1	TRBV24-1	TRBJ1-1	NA	CATSGEQGGDTEAFF	TGTGCCACCAGTGGGGAGCAGGGGGGAGACACTGAAGCTTTCTTT
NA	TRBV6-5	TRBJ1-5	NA	CASSNYRVDQPQHF	TGTGCCAGCAGTAACTACAGGGTTGATCAGCCCCAGCATTTT